One sample yielded the 31 T cell receptor beta chains listed below, sequenced in a study of shared clonotypes between healthy human individuals. As defined, naive CD8 cells were CD45RO-negative and positively selected for CCR7, with terminally differentiated effector memory CD45RA+ cells excluded. Clones were sequenced by immunoSEQ multiplex PCR, and TCRdb holds only the in-frame ones, with some missing. The table includes over 2,000,000 clones, 80% to 95% detected once. The sequenced sample consisted of naive CD8+ T cells from PBMCs. These receptor sequences come from a man aged 18 to 35 in good health. Some clones in this sample may be carry-over from other donors' samples.

V gene TRBV5-4 combines with J gene TRBJ2-3; D is ambiguous. This CDR3 is built from 15 residues. The V end lost 2 bases, the J end lost 0 bases, and 10 bases lay between the germline ends. Germline-derived CDR1 and CDR2 are SGHNT and YYREEE (reference sequence). The DNA for the CDR3 is TGTGCCAGCAGCTTTCTATTGTCTAGCACAGATACGCAGTATTTT. Amino acids: CASSFLLSSTDTQYF. Full variable domain (outside the CDR3, taken from reference TRBV5-4 and TRBJ2-3): ETGVTQSPTHLIKTRGQQVTLRCSSQSGHNTVSWYQQALGQGPQFIFQYYREEENGRGNFPPRFSGLQFPNYSSELNVNALELDDSALYLCASSFLLSSTDTQYFGPGTRLTVL.

The chain employs TRBV6-5 and TRBJ2-7; 7 nucleotides align to TRBD2. The CDR3 sequence is 14 residues long. The germline gives CDR1 MNHEY, CDR2 SVGAGI. The trim removed 4 bases at V and 4 bases at J, leaving 7 bases unmatched. The CDR3 region is CASSSGLAAYEQYF. In DNA, the CDR3 is TGTGCCAGCAGTTCCGGGCTAGCGGCGTACGAGCAGTACTTC.

About this clone: The sample holds other DNA sequences that translate to the same CDR3. The CDR3 sequence: CASSVGGSYGYTF. The CDR3 DNA reads TGTGCCAGCAGCGTAGGGGGCTCCTATGGCTACACCTTC. The chain combines TRBV9 with TRBJ1-2; possibly TRBD1 for D (5 bases). The length of the CDR3 is 13 residues. Trimming pared 0 bases from V and 4 bases from J, leaving 7 bases between. The germline V gene encodes CDR1 SGDLS and CDR2 YYNGEE.

This chain uses TRBV7-3 with TRBJ2-1; a weak D match, TRBD1 (6 bases). The CDR3 covers 15 residues. V was clipped by 1 base and J by 5 bases, with 12 bases between them. From germline, CDR1 is SGHTA and CDR2 FQGTGA. As DNA, the CDR3 is TGTGCCAGCAGCTTAATCAGGGGTTTCCACAATGAGCAGTTCTTC. Translating it yields CASSLIRGFHNEQFF.

J is TRBJ1-3 and V is TRBV7-2, with TRBD1 matching 7 bases. The germline V gene has CDR1 SGHTA and CDR2 FQGNSA. V shed 2 bases and J 2 bases; nucleotides not matched to a gene: 9. This CDR3 spans 17 amino acids. The CDR3 DNA reads TGTGCCAGCAGCTTACTTTTGGGACAGTGGGCTGGAAACACCATATATTTT. Protein product: CASSLLLGQWAGNTIYF.

The chain links TRBV5-6 to TRBJ2-7; no definite D call. There are 14 residues in the CDR3. V was pared by 5 bases and J by 0 bases, with 12 bases between. Germline-derived CDR1 and CDR2 are SGHDT and YYEEEE. CDR3 region: CASRPRGSSYEQYF. In DNA form, the CDR3 reads TGTGCCAGCAGGCCTCGCGGAAGCTCCTACGAGCAGTACTTC.

This clone was detected once. The gene calls are TRBV9 and TRBJ2-1; 8 nucleotides agree with TRBD1. The CDR3 has 17 amino acids. From germline, CDR1 is SGDLS and CDR2 YYNGEE. V lost 4 bases, J lost 6 bases, and 15 bases stayed unmatched. The CDR3 loop reads CASSPRPGTGYFNEQFF. The CDR3 DNA sequence: TGTGCCAGCAGCCCCCGACCCGGGACAGGCTACTTCAATGAGCAGTTCTTC.

The chain uses TRBV6-5 and TRBJ2-7, with TRBD1 matching 9 bases. The germline V gene encodes CDR1 MNHEY and CDR2 SVGAGI. This CDR3 has 15 amino acids. After removal of 6 bases from V and 2 bases from J, the junction contained 8 bases not matched to a gene. The DNA of the CDR3 is TGTGCCAGCAGAGACAGGGGGGGATGGGCCTACGAGCAGTACTTC. Amino acid sequence: CASRDRGGWAYEQYF.

V and J are TRBV7-9 and TRBJ2-5; 10 bases line up with TRBD1. Germline loops: CDR1 SEHNR, CDR2 FQNEAQ (reference sequence). With 3 bases clipped from V and 5 bases from J, the junction kept 6 bases outside the gene matches. This CDR3 spans 15 amino acids. CDR3 in DNA: TGTGCCAGCAGCTTCAGACAGGGGGCGTGGGAGACCCAGTACTTC. Translated: CASSFRQGAWETQYF.

The chain recombines TRBV7-8 with TRBJ2-1; a possible D gene is TRBD1 (5 bases). The V and J ends lost 5 bases and 5 bases respectively, with 13 bases between them. The CDR3 totals 14 residues. Germline V gives CDR1 SGHVS, CDR2 FQNEAQ. The CDR3 is CASSKGPLNNEQFF. The CDR3 DNA reads TGTGCCAGCAGCAAGGGGCCATTGAACAATGAGCAGTTCTTC.

This clone came up once. This chain connects TRBV28 to TRBJ2-1; perhaps TRBD1 as D (6 bases). The CDR3 is 18 amino acids. Germline CDR1 reads MDHEN; CDR2 reads SYDVKM. The V end lost 6 bases, the J end lost 0 bases, and 21 bases lay between the germline ends. The CDR3 spells CASSRTSRQVSSYNEQFF. CDR3 in DNA: TGTGCCAGCAGCCGTACCTCAAGACAGGTTAGCTCCTACAATGAGCAGTTCTTC.

V and J are TRBV15 and TRBJ2-1, with 7 bases that match TRBD2. Germline CDR1 LNHNV, CDR2 YYDKDF (reference sequence). V lost 0 bases and J lost 0; bases outside the gene matches: 20. There are 22 residues in the CDR3. The CDR3 nucleotides read TGTGCCACCAGCAGAGAACCACTAGCGCATTTACTACTTTCGAGCTCCTACAATGAGCAGTTCTTC. Translating gives CATSREPLAHLLLSSSYNEQFF.

The chain couples TRBV25-1 to TRBJ1-1; D gene uncertain. This CDR3 region has 11 residues. Trimming stripped 4 bases from V and 5 bases from J, with 5 bases between. Germline V gives CDR1 MGHDK, CDR2 SYGVNS. CDR3 nucleotide sequence: TGTGCCAGCAGTGCCACTACTGAAGCTTTCTTT. Its protein is CASSATTEAFF.

This CDR3 reads CAGGQGNYEQYF. DNA for the CDR3: TGTGCCGGGGGACAGGGGAACTACGAGCAGTACTTC. J is TRBJ2-7 and V is TRBV27, with 10 bases matching TRBD1. The CDR3 is made up of 12 amino acids. The V and J ends lost 11 bases and 3 bases, in that order; junction bases with no gene match: 4. Germline CDR1 is MNHEY and CDR2 is SMNVEV (reference sequence).

This clone turned up a few times. The chain uses TRBV14 and TRBJ1-4; the D gene is possibly TRBD1 (5 bases). CDR3 length: 15 amino acids. Germline V lookup: CDR1 SGHDN, CDR2 FVKESK. Trimming took 4 bases from V and 7 from J, leaving 16 bases between them. DNA of the CDR3: TGTGCCAGCAGCCCCACCCTGGGGGTGAGTGAAAAACTGTTTTTT. Amino acids: CASSPTLGVSEKLFF.

V is TRBV2 and J is TRBJ2-7; D is ambiguous. This CDR3 comprises 15 residues. The germline V and J ends were trimmed by 4 bases and 0 bases, with 13 bases remaining between them. Germline V gene sequence: CDR1 SNHLY, CDR2 FYNNEI. The CDR3 sequence is CASSAIERSSYEQYF. In nucleotides, the CDR3 is TGTGCCAGCAGTGCGATTGAAAGGAGCTCCTACGAGCAGTACTTC. Together with reference TRBV2 and TRBJ2-7, the CDR3 gives the full variable domain: EPEVTQTPSHQVTQMGQEVILRCVPISNHLYFYWYRQILGQKVEFLVSFYNNEISEKSEIFDDQFSVERPDGSNFTLKIRSTKLEDSAMYFCASSAIERSSYEQYFGPGTRLTVT.

The rearrangement uses TRBV27 and TRBJ1-2; 9 bases agree with TRBD1. Germline values: CDR1 MNHEY, CDR2 SMNVEV (reference sequence). Germline trimming cut 5 bases from V and 4 bases from J; bases unmatched to any gene: 2. The CDR3 totals 13 residues. In nucleotides, the CDR3 is TGTGCCAGCAGTGACAGGGGGTCCTATGGCTACACCTTC. Encoded protein: CASSDRGSYGYTF.

V usage is TRBV6-1 and J usage is TRBJ1-5, with 11 bases identical to TRBD1. CDR1 and CDR2 from the germline V gene are MNHNS and SASEGT. The V and J ends lost 4 bases and 6 bases, in that order; junction bases with no gene match: 5. This CDR3 has 15 residues. The chain's CDR3 is CASSVDRGLGQPQHF. In nucleotides, the CDR3 is TGTGCCAGCAGTGTGGACAGGGGGCTCGGTCAGCCCCAGCATTTT.

The chain couples TRBV18 to TRBJ2-1; TRBD2 aligns across 12 bases. The V gene's germline CDR1 is KGHSH and CDR2 LQKENI. The V and J ends lost 3 bases and 8 bases, in that order; junction bases with no gene match: 14. CDR3 length: 18 amino acids. The CDR3 is CASSPSGLAGGPGDEQFF. The CDR3 bases are TGTGCCAGCTCACCCTCGGGGCTAGCGGGAGGGCCAGGTGATGAGCAGTTCTTC. The variable domain in full, with the rest retrieved from reference TRBV18 and TRBJ2-1, is NAGVMQNPRHLVRRRGQEARLRCSPMKGHSHVYWYRQLPEEGLKFMVYLQKENIIDESGMPKERFSAEFPKEGPSILRIQQVVRGDSAAYFCASSPSGLAGGPGDEQFFGPGTRLTVL.

As regards this clone: Additional DNA sequences in this sample encode the identical CDR3. The chain combines TRBV4-3 with TRBJ2-7; TRBD2 aligns across 12 bases. The CDR3 is 15 amino acids. Germline assignment: CDR1 LGHNA and CDR2 YSLEER. Germline trimming cut 1 base from V and 5 bases from J; bases unmatched to any gene: 3. CDR3 protein: CASSQGLAGAHEQYF. The CDR3 DNA follows: TGCGCCAGCAGCCAAGGACTAGCGGGAGCCCACGAGCAGTACTTC.

Of note for this clone: A junction end diverges from the germline sequence, so it may reflect a read error. The chain has TRBV4-2 and TRBJ2-7, with 10 bases fitting TRBD2. Germline lookup yields CDR1 LGHNA and CDR2 YNFKEQ. This CDR3 region has 11 residues. CDR3 DNA sequence: TGTGCCAGCAGCCCCGGACTAGCGGTTGTCTTC. Protein sequence: CASSPGLAVVF.

The CDR3 DNA sequence: TGCGCCAGCAGCCAGGGCCGCCGGAGCACAGATACGCAGTATTTT. Translating gives CASSQGRRSTDTQYF. The chain combines TRBV4-3 with TRBJ2-3; D gene uncertain. CDR3 size: 15 residues. CDR1 and CDR2 (germline): LGHNA, YSLEER. The germline V and J ends were trimmed by 3 bases and 0 bases, with 10 bases remaining between them.

The J gene is TRBJ1-1, the V gene TRBV19; TRBD1 is a possible D gene (5 bases). The CDR3 totals 13 residues. V was cut by 9 bases and J by 5 bases, with 16 bases left in between. Looked up from germline, CDR1 is LNHDA and CDR2 is SQIVND (reference sequence). DNA for the CDR3: TGTGCCAGCGCGGGGGGGTTTCGGACTGAAGCTTTCTTT. Translated, it gives CASAGGFRTEAFF.

This CDR3 is CASSAEAGVSNEKLFF. The CDR3 DNA reads as TGTGCCAGCAGCGCGGAGGCAGGAGTTTCTAATGAAAAACTGTTTTTT. The chain is built from TRBV28 and TRBJ1-4; D is uncertain. V was trimmed by 6 bases and J by 3 bases, leaving 17 bases between them. Germline V gene lookup returns CDR1 MDHEN and CDR2 SYDVKM. The CDR3 is 16 residues long. The full variable domain, completed using reference TRBV28 and TRBJ1-4, is DVKVTQSSRYLVKRTGEKVFLECVQDMDHENMFWYRQDPGLGLRLIYFSYDVKMKEKGDIPEGYSVSREKKERFSLILESASTNQTSMYLCASSAEAGVSNEKLFFGSGTQLSVL.

The count of this clone is one. CDR3 in amino acids: CASSIGHSGTLSYEQYF. The CDR3 DNA reads TGTGCCAGTAGTATAGGACATAGCGGGACCCTCTCCTACGAGCAGTACTTC. The rearrangement joins TRBV19 to TRBJ2-7, with 8 bases lining up with TRBD2. V shed 1 base, J shed 0 bases, and the junction held 8 bases outside the gene matches. The CDR3 totals 17 residues. CDR1 LNHDA and CDR2 SQIVND come from the germline V gene (reference sequence).

The CDR3 spells CASSSTLSYEQYF. As DNA, the CDR3 is TGTGCCAGCAGCTCGACACTATCCTACGAGCAGTACTTC. This chain links TRBV7-9 with TRBJ2-7; D not certain. The CDR3 length is 13 residues. Deletions cut 4 bases from V and 1 base from J, with 8 bases between. The germline V gene has CDR1 SEHNR and CDR2 FQNEAQ (reference sequence).

The V gene is TRBV27, the J gene TRBJ2-3, with TRBD2 identical over 11 bases. The length of the CDR3 is 17 residues. V dropped 6 bases and J dropped 0; count of bases not matched to a gene: 8. From germline, CDR1 is MNHEY and CDR2 SMNVEV (reference sequence). The CDR3 DNA reads as TGTGCCAGCAGATCGGGACTAGCGGACTCTAGCACAGATACGCAGTATTTT. It translates to CASRSGLADSSTDTQYF.

This clone showed up just once. The V and J genes are TRBV10-2 and TRBJ2-1, with 7 bases matching TRBD2. V was clipped by 3 bases and J by 9 bases; unmatched bases: 5. The CDR3 extends over 13 amino acids. Germline V CDR1 and CDR2: WSHSY, SAAADI. The CDR3 here is CASSEAGLREQFF. The CDR3 DNA follows: TGCGCCAGCAGTGAAGCGGGACTGCGTGAGCAGTTCTTC.

The V call is TRBV6-5, the J call TRBJ2-3, with D possibly being TRBD2 (7 bases). Trimming shortened V by 6 bases and J by 1 base, and 11 bases separated the two germline ends. CDR1 is MNHEY, CDR2 SVGAGI, per germline. This CDR3 spans 14 amino acids. The CDR3 sequence is CASRGGQGTDTQYF. CDR3 coding DNA: TGTGCCAGCAGGGGGGGGCAGGGCACAGATACGCAGTATTTT.

V and J are TRBV9 and TRBJ2-7; D may be TRBD1 (6 bases). V lost 4 bases, J lost 3 bases, and 14 bases lay in between. From germline, CDR1 is SGDLS and CDR2 YYNGEE. The CDR3 length is 14 residues. CDR3 DNA: TGTGCCAGCAGCACCCGGGACACACTCTACGAGCAGTACTTC. Translating it yields CASSTRDTLYEQYF.

The V call is TRBV2, the J call TRBJ2-2; tentative D call: TRBD2 (7 bases). Germline V lookup: CDR1 SNHLY, CDR2 FYNNEI. The CDR3 runs 16 residues. Trimming took off 6 bases at V and 1 base at J, with 15 bases between the two ends. CDR3 region: CASSPGGRGNTGELFF. The CDR3 DNA sequence: TGTGCCAGCAGCCCGGGGGGCAGGGGGAACACCGGGGAGCTGTTTTTT. Full variable domain (outside the CDR3, taken from reference TRBV2 and TRBJ2-2): EPEVTQTPSHQVTQMGQEVILRCVPISNHLYFYWYRQILGQKVEFLVSFYNNEISEKSEIFDDQFSVERPDGSNFTLKIRSTKLEDSAMYFCASSPGGRGNTGELFFGEGSRLTVL.